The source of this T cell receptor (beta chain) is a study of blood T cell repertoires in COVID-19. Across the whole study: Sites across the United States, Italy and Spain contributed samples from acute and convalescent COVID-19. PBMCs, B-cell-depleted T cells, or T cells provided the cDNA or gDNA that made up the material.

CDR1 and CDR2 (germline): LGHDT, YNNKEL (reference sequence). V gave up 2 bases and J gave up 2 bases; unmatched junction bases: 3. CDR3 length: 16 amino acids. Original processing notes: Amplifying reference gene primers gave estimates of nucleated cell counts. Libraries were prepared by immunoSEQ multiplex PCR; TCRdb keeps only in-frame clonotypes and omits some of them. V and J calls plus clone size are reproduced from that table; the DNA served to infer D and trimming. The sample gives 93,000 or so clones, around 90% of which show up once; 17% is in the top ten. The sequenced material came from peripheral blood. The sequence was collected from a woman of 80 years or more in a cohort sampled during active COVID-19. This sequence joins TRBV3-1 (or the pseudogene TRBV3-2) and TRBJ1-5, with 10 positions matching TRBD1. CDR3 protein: CASSQSGTGGNQPQHF. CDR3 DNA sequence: TGTGCCAGCAGCCAATCCGGGACAGGGGGCAATCAGCCCCAGCATTTT.